This passage covers 29 T cell receptor beta chains from one sample sequenced in a study of blood T cell repertoires in COVID-19. TCRdb keeps only in-frame clones here, not all; method: immunoSEQ multiplex PCR. The sample lists about 120,000 clones, around 88% seen once, with roughly 3.9% in the top ten. Sequences were obtained from peripheral blood. The source of these receptors is a man aged 55 to 70 with COVID-19, enrolled during active disease.

In this sample, this clone turned up a few times. The chain couples TRBV19 to TRBJ1-6, with 11 bases matching TRBD1. Trimming removed 5 bases from V and 7 bases from J; junction bases left unmatched: 4. Germline values: CDR1 LNHDA, CDR2 SQIVND (reference sequence). This CDR3 has 15 residues. CDR3 loop: CASSSGTGGNSPLHF. The CDR3 DNA is TGTGCCAGTAGTTCCGGGACAGGGGGAAATTCACCCCTCCACTTT.

V is TRBV6-5 and J is TRBJ2-7; 8 bases are a match to TRBD1. This CDR3 is 14 amino acids long. With V trimmed by 7 bases and J by 2 bases, 7 bases remained unmatched. Per germline, CDR1 MNHEY and CDR2 SVGAGI. CDR3 residues: CASTIGQGPYEQYF. CDR3 sequence (DNA): TGTGCCAGCACCATAGGACAGGGCCCCTACGAGCAGTACTTC.

V usage is TRBV3-1 (or the pseudogene TRBV3-2) and J usage is TRBJ1-4, with 8 nucleotides matching TRBD1. The CDR3 has 14 amino acids. J was trimmed by 8 bases and V by 4 bases; bases with no gene match: 6. The V gene's germline CDR1 is LGHDT and CDR2 YNNKEL (reference sequence). DNA for the CDR3: TGTGCCAGCAGCCCCGGACAGGGAGCCGAAAAACTGTTTTTT. Residues: CASSPGQGAEKLFF.

This chain links TRBV15 with TRBJ1-3; no clear D. V lost 1 base and J 0 bases, leaving 4 bases between the germline ends. From germline, CDR1 is LNHNV and CDR2 YYDKDF (reference sequence). The CDR3 runs to 14 residues. In nucleotides, the CDR3 is TGTGCCACCAGCAGAGGCGACTCTGGAAACACCATATATTTT. This gives the protein CATSRGDSGNTIYF.

The chain employs TRBV30 and TRBJ1-2; D unclear. Germline CDR1 is GTSNPN and CDR2 is SVGIG (reference sequence). Trimming removed 1 base at V and 10 bases at J, with 16 bases between. The CDR3 runs to 13 residues. DNA of the CDR3: TGTGCCTGGAGTGGAACGTCGGCCGGGTTCTACACCTTC. It yields the protein CAWSGTSAGFYTF.

This sequence joins TRBV2 and TRBJ2-7; D gene unclear. Germline V gene lookup returns CDR1 SNHLY and CDR2 FYNNEI. V was trimmed by 6 bases and J by 6 bases, leaving 9 bases between them. The CDR3 has 11 amino acids. The CDR3: CASRGASEQYF. CDR3 DNA sequence: TGTGCCAGCAGAGGAGCCTCCGAGCAGTACTTC.

The chain employs TRBV21-1 and TRBJ2-5; no DNA check was done on the table's D call, TRBD2. TRBV21-1 is tagged as a pseudogene. CDR3 length: 13 amino acids. CDR3 residues: CASSTGIQETQYF. The CDR3 nucleotides read TGTGCCAGCAGCACCGGGATCCAAGAGACCCAGTACTTC.

The chain is built from TRBV6-5 and TRBJ1-4; perhaps TRBD1 as D (5 bases). Germline-derived CDR1 and CDR2 are MNHEY and SVGAGI. The CDR3 contains 15 residues. V was clipped by 2 bases and J by 14 bases, with 21 bases between them. The CDR3 loop reads CASSYAGRTGVKLFF. CDR3 coding DNA: TGTGCCAGCAGTTACGCGGGACGGACTGGGGTAAAGCTGTTTTTT.

On this clone: The sample contains more than one DNA sequence encoding this CDR3. This chain joins TRBV6-5 and TRBJ1-2; no reliable D call. The V end lost 6 bases, the J end lost 4 bases, and 9 bases lay between the germline ends. Germline-derived CDR1 and CDR2 are MNHEY and SVGAGI. This CDR3 region has 12 residues. CDR3 sequence reads: CASSSGLYGYTF. DNA for the CDR3: TGTGCCAGCAGCTCAGGCCTCTATGGCTACACCTTC.

The gene calls are TRBV5-1 and TRBJ1-2; 8 bases line up with TRBD1. With 4 bases clipped from V and 4 bases from J, the junction kept 9 bases outside the gene matches. The CDR3 sequence is 15 residues long. CDR1 and CDR2 (germline): SGHRS, YFSETQ. The CDR3 reads CASSNGQGTTYGYTF. The DNA for the CDR3 is TGCGCCAGCAGCAACGGACAGGGTACCACCTATGGCTACACCTTC.

The chain is built from TRBV30 and TRBJ1-2; no clear D. V dropped 0 bases and J dropped 7 bases, with 18 bases sitting between them. Germline assignment: CDR1 GTSNPN and CDR2 SVGIG (reference sequence). This CDR3 has 15 residues. The CDR3, as DNA: TGTGCCTGGAGTGTAAAGGTTGTGGGCAATCGTGGCTACACCTTC. This gives the protein CAWSVKVVGNRGYTF.

The rearrangement links TRBV27 to TRBJ2-2, with no clear D. This CDR3 spans 14 amino acids. The germline V gene encodes CDR1 MNHEY and CDR2 SMNVEV (reference sequence). Between the trimmed V and J ends, which lost 5 bases and 0 bases, there was a span of 7 bases. CDR3 nucleotides: TGTGCCAGCAGTGACACCGCGAACACCGGGGAGCTGTTTTTT. It encodes CASSDTANTGELFF.

This sequence joins TRBV30 and TRBJ1-1; D is unresolved. Trimming removed 3 bases at V and 10 bases at J, with 12 bases between. The CDR3 extends over 11 amino acids. From germline, CDR1 is GTSNPN and CDR2 SVGIG (reference sequence). CDR3 residues: CAWRGRAGAFF. As DNA, the CDR3 is TGTGCCTGGAGGGGGAGGGCGGGAGCTTTCTTT.

The rearrangement links TRBV18 to TRBJ1-4; D call uncertain. This CDR3 comprises 15 residues. Germline CDR1 is KGHSH and CDR2 is LQKENI. V was shortened by 4 bases and J by 7 bases, with 16 bases between the two germline ends. For the CDR3, the DNA is TGTGCCAGCTCACGAGGACTTCAGGCGCGTGAAAAACTGTTTTTT. It translates to CASSRGLQAREKLFF.

The chain is built from TRBV7-2 and TRBJ2-2, with D hard to call. The CDR3 has 13 amino acids. Trimming left V 0 bases short and J 6 bases short, with 5 bases between. In germline, CDR1 is SGHTA, CDR2 FQGNSA. CDR3 coding DNA: TGTGCCAGCAGCTTAGCCCTTCCCGGGGAGCTGTTTTTT. Amino acid sequence: CASSLALPGELFF. Using reference TRBV7-2 and TRBJ2-2 for the parts outside the CDR3, the full variable domain is GAGVSQSPSNKVTEKGKDVELRCDPISGHTALYWYRQSLGQGLEFLIYFQGNSAPDKSGLPSDRFSAERTGGSVSTLTIQRTQQEDSAVYLCASSLALPGELFFGEGSRLTVL.

V and J are TRBV3-1 (or the pseudogene TRBV3-2) and TRBJ1-2, with D maybe TRBD1 (5 bases). V was pared by 1 base and J by 2 bases, with 11 bases between. From germline, CDR1 is LGHDT and CDR2 YNNKEL (reference sequence). The CDR3 is 15 amino acids. CDR3 bases: TGTGCCAGCAGCCAAGTTGCAGGGTCGAACTATGGCTACACCTTC. Protein sequence: CASSQVAGSNYGYTF.

This CDR3 is CASSRDRPSPLHF. The CDR3 nucleotides are TGTGCCAGCAGCCGGGACAGGCCTTCACCCCTCCACTTT. V gene TRBV14 combines with J gene TRBJ1-6, with 8 nucleotides matching TRBD1. Germline CDR1 is SGHDN and CDR2 is FVKESK. After removal of 4 bases from V and 9 bases from J, the junction contained 2 bases not matched to a gene. The CDR3 contains 13 residues.

The rearrangement links TRBV7-9 to TRBJ1-2; unclear D gene. Germline V gene data show CDR1 as SEHNR and CDR2 as FQNEAQ (reference sequence). V was clipped by 5 bases and J by 5 bases, with 12 bases between them. The CDR3 has 13 amino acids. The CDR3 DNA is TGTGCCAGCAGCACGGATGGCGGTTATGGCTACACCTTC. Translated: CASSTDGGYGYTF. Full variable domain (outside the CDR3, taken from reference TRBV7-9 and TRBJ1-2): DTGVSQNPRHKITKRGQNVTFRCDPISEHNRLYWYRQTLGQGPEFLTYFQNEAQLEKSRLLSDRFSAERPKGSFSTLEIQRTEQGDSAMYLCASSTDGGYGYTFGSGTRLTVV.

The chain carries TRBV19 and TRBJ1-2, with 7 bases identical to TRBD1. The junction had 7 bases not matched to a gene; V was cut back by 3 bases and J by 0 bases. Germline CDR1 LNHDA, CDR2 SQIVND (reference sequence). The CDR3 covers 16 residues. In DNA, the CDR3 is TGTGCCAGTAGTATGAGGGGACAGCCTGCTAACTATGGCTACACCTTC. This gives the protein CASSMRGQPANYGYTF. The variable domain in full, completed from reference TRBV19 and TRBJ1-2, reads DGGITQSPKYLFRKEGQNVTLSCEQNLNHDAMYWYRQDPGQGLRLIYYSQIVNDFQKGDIAEGYSVSREKKESFPLTVTSAQKNPTAFYLCASSMRGQPANYGYTFGSGTRLTVV.

The V and J genes are TRBV18 and TRBJ2-2, with D possibly matching TRBD1 (6 bases). The CDR3 is 17 amino acids. The germline V gene has CDR1 KGHSH and CDR2 LQKENI. V was clipped by 1 base and J by 3 bases, with 15 bases between them. Here the CDR3 DNA reads TGTGCCAGCTCACCACTACAGGGCAAGGTCCACACCGGGGAGCTGTTTTTT. As protein: CASSPLQGKVHTGELFF. Full variable domain (remainder filled in from reference TRBV18 and TRBJ2-2): NAGVMQNPRHLVRRRGQEARLRCSPMKGHSHVYWYRQLPEEGLKFMVYLQKENIIDESGMPKERFSAEFPKEGPSILRIQQVVRGDSAAYFCASSPLQGKVHTGELFFGEGSRLTVL.

The V and J genes are TRBV9 and TRBJ1-1; the D gene is possibly TRBD1 (6 bases). The V gene's germline CDR1 is SGDLS and CDR2 YYNGEE. The CDR3 sequence is 15 residues long. Between the trimmed V and J ends, which lost 0 bases and 0 bases, there was a span of 9 bases. DNA for the CDR3: TGTGCCAGCAGCGTAGTGGACAGAATGAACACTGAAGCTTTCTTT. Translating gives CASSVVDRMNTEAFF.

The J gene is TRBJ1-6, the V gene TRBV27; D is possibly TRBD1 (6 bases). The V end was cut by 6 bases, the J end by 3 bases, with 18 bases between. CDR1 is MNHEY and CDR2 is SMNVEV in the germline V gene (reference sequence). The CDR3 sequence is 17 residues long. In DNA form, the CDR3 reads TGTGCCAGCAGGAACGGACAGAATCCCATCTATAATTCACCCCTCCACTTT. It codes for CASRNGQNPIYNSPLHF.

The chain carries TRBV9 and TRBJ1-2; TRBD1 matches 9 bases. Germline V CDR1 and CDR2: SGDLS, YYNGEE. Losses at the gene ends were 5 bases for V and 5 bases for J; bases not matched to a gene: 7. The CDR3 is 14 amino acids. CDR3: CASSSGTGKYGYTF. CDR3 sequence (DNA): TGTGCCAGCAGTTCTGGGACAGGGAAGTATGGCTACACCTTC.

Comments on this clone: This sample also contains other DNA sequences that code for the same CDR3. CDR3 sequence: CASSVTDNYGYTF. Written as DNA, the CDR3 is TGTGCCAGCAGCGTCACAGATAACTATGGCTACACCTTC. The genes are TRBV9 and TRBJ1-2; D gene uncertain. CDR3 length: 13 amino acids. Per germline, CDR1 SGDLS and CDR2 YYNGEE. Trimming took off 2 bases at V and 1 base at J, with 6 bases between the two ends.

V usage is TRBV7-3 and J usage is TRBJ1-1; a possible D gene is TRBD1 (5 bases). Germline loops: CDR1 SGHTA, CDR2 FQGTGA. V dropped 3 bases and J dropped 1 base, with 6 bases sitting between them. This CDR3 has 13 amino acids. CDR3 DNA sequence: TGTGCCAGCAGCTTGGACACGAACACTGAAGCTTTCTTT. Translation gives CASSLDTNTEAFF.

The chain recombines TRBV19 with TRBJ1-4; 10 bases fit TRBD1. This CDR3 has 14 residues. The V gene end was trimmed by 7 bases and the J gene end by 3 bases; junction bases not matched to a gene: 2. In germline, CDR1 is LNHDA, CDR2 SQIVND (reference sequence). The CDR3 loop is CASTGTGANEKLFF. Here the CDR3 DNA reads TGTGCCAGTACCGGGACAGGGGCTAATGAAAAACTGTTTTTT.

The J gene is TRBJ1-1, the V gene TRBV24-1; TRBD1 is a possible D gene (6 bases). V lost 5 bases, J lost 5 bases, and 11 bases lay in between. Germline CDR1 KGHDR, CDR2 SFDVKD. This CDR3 is 13 amino acids long. The CDR3, as DNA: TGTGCCACCAGTGTTGCAGGGGATACTGAAGCTTTCTTT. Translated: CATSVAGDTEAFF.

The table lists this clone with a count of one. This chain links TRBV11-2 with TRBJ1-2; perhaps TRBD1 as D (6 bases). From germline, CDR1 is SGHAT and CDR2 FQNNGV. Trimming removed 5 bases from V and 4 bases from J, with 11 bases in between. This CDR3 is 13 amino acids long. CDR3 sequence: CASSPDRSYGYTF. DNA of the CDR3: TGTGCCAGCAGCCCCGACAGGAGCTATGGCTACACCTTC.

The chain recombines TRBV5-8 with TRBJ1-6; D not certain. Germline lookup yields CDR1 SGHTS and CDR2 YDEGEE. The CDR3 has 17 amino acids. V dropped 3 bases and J dropped 1 base, with 14 bases sitting between them. The CDR3 nucleotides are TGTGCCAGCAGCTCGTTTCGGGGTGGTTCCTATAATTCACCCCTCCACTTT. This codes for CASSSFRGGSYNSPLHF.